This passage covers 24 T cell receptor beta chains from one sample sequenced in a study of OX40 agonist ivuxolimab in advanced cancers. The data were produced by immunoSEQ multiplex PCR, yet TCRdb's version contains in-frame clones alone and is incomplete. Counted here are 99,000 or so clones, roughly 93% occurring once; the ten biggest clones make up roughly 0.26%. Sequenced material: CD4+ or CD8+ T cells sorted from blood, taken in a trial of the OX40 agonist ivuxolimab. The origin of the receptors is an adult with an advanced solid tumor such as melanoma, head and neck, liver or kidney cancer.

The chain recombines TRBV6-5 with TRBJ1-5, with D unresolved. The germline V and J ends were trimmed by 5 bases and 7 bases, with 12 bases remaining between them. This CDR3 has 13 residues. Germline values: CDR1 MNHEY, CDR2 SVGAGI. The CDR3: CASSEATRQPQHF. The CDR3 DNA follows: TGTGCCAGCAGTGAAGCCACACGGCAGCCCCAGCATTTT.

V usage is TRBV25-1 and J usage is TRBJ2-5; D possibly uses TRBD1 or TRBD2 (5 bases each). Trimming took off 4 bases at V and 2 bases at J, with 14 bases between the two ends. The germline gives CDR1 MGHDK, CDR2 SYGVNS. CDR3 length: 15 residues. CDR3 in amino acids: CASSGAGTAQETQYF. CDR3 sequence (DNA): TGTGCCAGCAGTGGGGCCGGGACGGCTCAAGAGACCCAGTACTTC.

The genes are TRBV28 and TRBJ2-7; D ambiguous. Trimming removed 5 bases from V and 2 bases from J, with 10 bases in between. This CDR3 has 13 residues. Per the germline V gene, CDR1 is MDHEN and CDR2 is SYDVKM. The CDR3 protein is CASSPLPTYEQYF. The CDR3 nucleotides read TGTGCCAGCAGTCCCCTCCCCACCTACGAGCAGTACTTC.

The rearrangement uses TRBV28 and TRBJ2-2, with 9 bases fitting TRBD1. The CDR3 totals 18 residues. Looked up from germline, CDR1 is MDHEN and CDR2 is SYDVKM. V was clipped by 2 bases and J by 0 bases; unmatched bases: 7. CDR3 sequence: CASSLGDRALSNTGELFF. Written as DNA, the CDR3 is TGTGCCAGCAGTTTAGGGGACAGGGCACTTTCGAACACCGGGGAGCTGTTTTTT.

The V call is TRBV15, the J call TRBJ2-2, with a tentative D call TRBD2 (6 bases). Germline CDR1 LNHNV, CDR2 YYDKDF (reference sequence). The CDR3 has 16 amino acids. V was trimmed by 5 bases and J by 2 bases, leaving 15 bases between them. CDR3: CATSPGPRDNTGELFF. The CDR3 DNA sequence: TGTGCCACCAGCCCGGGGCCGCGGGACAACACCGGGGAGCTGTTTTTT.

CDR3 DNA sequence: TGTGCCAGCAACCGGGACGGCAATCAGCCCCAGCATTTT. Translated: CASNRDGNQPQHF. J is TRBJ1-5 and V is TRBV28; weak D call: TRBD1 (5 bases). This CDR3 comprises 13 residues. V lost 7 bases and J 2 bases, leaving 9 bases between the germline ends. Per the germline V gene, CDR1 is MDHEN and CDR2 is SYDVKM.

The chain joins TRBV28 to TRBJ1-1; D not resolved. This CDR3 region has 13 residues. Deletions cut 3 bases from V and 6 bases from J, with 11 bases between. Germline CDR1 MDHEN, CDR2 SYDVKM. CDR3 in DNA: TGTGCCAGCAGTTTCCCCCCCCGGTCTGAAGCTTTCTTT. Its protein is CASSFPPRSEAFF.

This chain links TRBV2 with TRBJ1-6; perhaps TRBD1 as D (5 bases). Germline loops: CDR1 SNHLY, CDR2 FYNNEI. Trimming cost V 5 bases and J 8 bases, with 13 bases left between them. This CDR3 is built from 14 residues. The CDR3 sequence is CASSQQVTHSPLHF. The CDR3 bases are TGTGCCAGCAGTCAACAGGTTACCCATTCACCCCTCCACTTT. The full variable domain, in which reference TRBV2 and TRBJ1-6 provide the parts outside the CDR3, is EPEVTQTPSHQVTQMGQEVILRCVPISNHLYFYWYRQILGQKVEFLVSFYNNEISEKSEIFDDQFSVERPDGSNFTLKIRSTKLEDSAMYFCASSQQVTHSPLHFGNGTRLTVT.

V gene TRBV9 combines with J gene TRBJ1-6; D unclear. This CDR3 comprises 15 residues. Germline values: CDR1 SGDLS, CDR2 YYNGEE. V shed 3 bases and J shed 0 bases, with 7 bases lying between them. Written as DNA, the CDR3 is TGTGCCAGCAGCGCATATAGCTCCTATAATTCACCCCTCCACTTT. It is translated as CASSAYSSYNSPLHF.

The V call is TRBV6-1, the J call TRBJ2-7; the D is unclear. V was cut by 4 bases and J by 4 bases, with 5 bases left in between. Germline V CDR1 and CDR2: MNHNS, SASEGT. The CDR3 is made up of 11 amino acids. CDR3: CASSGRYEQYF. In nucleotides, the CDR3 is TGTGCCAGCAGTGGTAGGTACGAGCAGTACTTC.

The DNA for the CDR3 is TGTGCCAGTAGCGGGAGCACAGCAGATACGCAGTATTTT. Encoded protein: CASSGSTADTQYF. The rearrangement links TRBV19 to TRBJ2-3, with TRBD2 as a possible D gene (6 bases). CDR3 length: 13 residues. The V and J ends lost 6 bases and 4 bases respectively, with 11 bases between them. Germline V gene data show CDR1 as LNHDA and CDR2 as SQIVND (reference sequence).

This clone was seen a handful of times. The chain is built from TRBV5-1 and TRBJ1-6; D remains ambiguous. V lost 0 bases and J 7 bases, leaving 11 bases between the germline ends. In germline, CDR1 is SGHRS, CDR2 YFSETQ. The CDR3 is 15 residues long. In DNA, the CDR3 is TGCGCCAGCAGCTTGGAGCCCGACGGGAATTCACCCCTCCACTTT. It encodes CASSLEPDGNSPLHF.

The genes are TRBV6-5 and TRBJ2-1, with D unresolved. This CDR3 has 11 amino acids. Deletions cut 2 bases from V and 13 bases from J, with 9 bases between. CDR1 and CDR2 (germline): MNHEY, SVGAGI. The CDR3 nucleotides read TGTGCCAGCAGTTACGGTACCCCACAGTTCTTC. Translating gives CASSYGTPQFF.

The V and J genes are TRBV11-1 and TRBJ2-1, with 7 bases matching TRBD2. The germline CDR1 and CDR2 sequences are SGHAT and FQDESV (reference sequence). This CDR3 spans 16 amino acids. V shed 2 bases, J shed 7 bases, and the junction held 11 bases outside the gene matches. The chain's CDR3 is CASSLSGTARWNEQFF. In DNA form, the CDR3 reads TGTGCCAGCAGCTTAAGCGGGACCGCCCGTTGGAATGAGCAGTTCTTC.

This clone occurred once. The CDR3 coding sequence is TGCGCCAGCAGCTTGTGGTCCGTCTTTTTGGGACTAGCTAACAATGAGCAGTTCTTC. Translating it yields CASSLWSVFLGLANNEQFF. The gene calls are TRBV5-1 and TRBJ2-1, with 9 bases lining up with TRBD2. Germline V gives CDR1 SGHRS, CDR2 YFSETQ. The V gene end was trimmed by 1 base and the J gene end by 5 bases; junction bases not matched to a gene: 16. The CDR3 is made up of 19 amino acids.

CDR3 residues: CASSQDADAGEVGAFF. CDR3 nucleotide sequence: TGCGCCAGCAGCCAGGATGCCGACGCAGGGGAGGTGGGAGCTTTCTTT. The V call is TRBV4-1, the J call TRBJ1-1; TRBD1 is a possible D gene (6 bases). The germline V gene encodes CDR1 MGHRA and CDR2 YSYEKL. This CDR3 spans 16 amino acids. V was pared by 3 bases and J by 10 bases, with 24 bases between.

The chain links TRBV6-6 to TRBJ2-1; D is unclear. The CDR3 contains 15 residues. V lost 0 bases to trimming and J lost 6 bases, with 12 bases between them. Germline-derived CDR1 and CDR2 are MNHNY and SVGAGI (reference sequence). CDR3 region: CASSYSWGYGNEQFF. The CDR3 DNA follows: TGTGCCAGCAGTTACTCATGGGGTTACGGCAATGAGCAGTTCTTC.

This sequence joins TRBV7-2 and TRBJ1-6; D is uncertain. The CDR3 covers 15 residues. V lost 7 bases to trimming and J lost 5 bases, with 15 bases between them. The germline V gene has CDR1 SGHTA and CDR2 FQGNSA. The CDR3 DNA is TGTGCCAGCATCCTAGGGTCCCAGAATAATTCACCCCTCCACTTT. It yields the protein CASILGSQNNSPLHF.

The chain carries TRBV5-1 and TRBJ2-1; 14 bases align to TRBD2. Germline V CDR1 and CDR2: SGHRS, YFSETQ. CDR3 size: 19 residues. Unmatched junction bases numbered 11, after V lost 0 bases and J lost 6 bases. The CDR3 region has the DNA TGCGCCAGCAGCTTGGCCCAGACTAGCGGGGGGGCCGTTGGCAATGAGCAGTTCTTC. This translates into CASSLAQTSGGAVGNEQFF.

V and J are TRBV7-2 and TRBJ1-5, with D unclear. Trimming took off 2 bases at V and 0 bases at J, with 11 bases between the two ends. Germline V gene data show CDR1 as SGHTA and CDR2 as FQGNSA. This CDR3 comprises 16 residues. The CDR3 sequence: CASSLTPTPSNQPQHF. For the CDR3, the DNA is TGTGCCAGCAGCTTAACTCCAACACCTAGCAATCAGCCCCAGCATTTT.

This clone was found a few times. The chain is built from TRBV9 and TRBJ2-1; perhaps TRBD2 as D (5 bases). Germline assignment: CDR1 SGDLS and CDR2 YYNGEE. This CDR3 is 15 amino acids long. The V end lost 4 bases, the J end lost 5 bases, and 16 bases lay between the germline ends. The CDR3 loop is CASSSPGIYDNEQFF. The CDR3 DNA sequence: TGTGCCAGCAGCTCGCCCGGGATCTATGACAATGAGCAGTTCTTC.

This clone was picked up one time. The chain uses TRBV4-3 and TRBJ1-1, with D possibly being TRBD1 (6 bases). CDR1 is LGHNA and CDR2 is YSLEER in the germline V gene. V was shortened by 0 bases and J by 10 bases, with 27 bases between the two germline ends. This CDR3 contains 18 residues. The CDR3 DNA follows: TGCGCCAGCAGCCAAGATCCCTCCTCCTCAACAGGGACTCTGGGAGCTTTCTTT. As protein: CASSQDPSSSTGTLGAFF.

The chain uses TRBV6-5 and TRBJ2-1, with 10 bases matching TRBD1. Unmatched junction bases numbered 3, after V lost 4 bases and J lost 3 bases. This CDR3 has 15 residues. Germline V lookup: CDR1 MNHEY, CDR2 SVGAGI. The CDR3 region is CASSSRDRGYNEQFF. CDR3 in DNA: TGTGCCAGCAGTTCACGGGACAGGGGCTACAATGAGCAGTTCTTC.

The chain combines TRBV11-2 with TRBJ2-7; D is uncertain. Trimming shortened V by 1 base and J by 6 bases, and 13 bases separated the two germline ends. The CDR3 extends over 14 amino acids. Germline assignment: CDR1 SGHAT and CDR2 FQNNGV. CDR3 DNA sequence: TGTGCCAGCAGCTTAGTTTCGGTTTCGGGCGAGCAGTACGTC. As protein: CASSLVSVSGEQYV.